Below, 18 T cell receptor beta chains from the same sample are listed, as sequenced in a study of blood T cell repertoires in COVID-19. Assay used: immunoSEQ multiplex PCR; TCRdb lists only in-frame clones, some missing. Here the sample spans 250,000 or so clones, around 88% being singletons. The sample taken for sequencing was peripheral blood. Receptors were obtained from a man aged 25-40 years with active or convalescent COVID-19.

This chain uses TRBV19 with TRBJ1-5, with 8 bases lining up with TRBD1. The CDR3 runs to 15 residues. Trimming at V came to 5 bases and at J to 4 bases, leaving 7 bases not matched to a gene. The germline V gene has CDR1 LNHDA and CDR2 SQIVND (reference sequence). Here the CDR3 DNA reads TGTGCCAGTAGTTGGGGGACAGGCCTTAATCAGCCCCAGCATTTT. It encodes CASSWGTGLNQPQHF.

This clone was observed once. The junction departs from germline at one end; a sequencing error may be responsible. This rearrangement joins TRBV20-1 to TRBJ1-4; possible D gene TRBD1, 5 bases. Germline CDR1 reads DFQATT; CDR2 reads SNEGSKA (reference sequence). The CDR3 is 9 amino acids. In DNA form, the CDR3 reads TGCAGTGCTTACGACGGGGGACCCTTT. This encodes CSAYDGGPF.

This chain connects TRBV6-5 to TRBJ2-3, with 10 positions matching TRBD2. V shed 8 bases, J shed 5 bases, and the junction held 10 bases outside the gene matches. CDR1 and CDR2 (germline): MNHEY, SVGAGI. The CDR3 has 15 amino acids. The CDR3 spells CASRTIAGGEDTQYF. The CDR3 DNA reads TGTGCCAGCCGGACTATAGCGGGGGGAGAAGATACGCAGTATTTT.

The genes are TRBV7-2 and TRBJ2-5, with 10 bases matching TRBD2. The CDR3 sequence is 16 residues long. Germline V gene lookup returns CDR1 SGHTA and CDR2 FQGNSA. Trimming took 2 bases from V and 4 from J; bases not matched to a gene: 7. The CDR3, as DNA: TGTGCCAGCAGCTTATCCCTAGCGGGGGAAGGAGAGACCCAGTACTTC. Residues: CASSLSLAGEGETQYF.

V usage is TRBV9 and J usage is TRBJ2-2, with TRBD2 matching 14 bases. The CDR3 is 18 residues long. V shed 1 base and J 3 bases; nucleotides not matched to a gene: 5. The germline V gene encodes CDR1 SGDLS and CDR2 YYNGEE. The CDR3, as DNA: TGTGCCAGCAGCGTAAGACTAGCGGGGGGGCCGGACACCGGGGAGCTGTTTTTT. It codes for CASSVRLAGGPDTGELFF.

There are a few counts of this clone. This rearrangement joins TRBV11-3 to TRBJ2-7; 7 bases match TRBD2. Looked up from germline, CDR1 is SGHNT and CDR2 is YENEEA. With 1 base clipped from V and 1 base from J, the junction kept 16 bases outside the gene matches. There are 19 residues in the CDR3. Here the CDR3 reads CASSLGEGFGRTTSYEQYF. CDR3 DNA: TGTGCCAGCAGCTTAGGGGAGGGGTTTGGGCGGACGACTTCCTACGAGCAGTACTTC.

The chain recombines TRBV6-6 with TRBJ2-3, with TRBD2 matching 7 bases. CDR1 is MNHNY, CDR2 SVGAGI, per germline (reference sequence). Unmatched junction bases numbered 6, after V lost 6 bases and J lost 0 bases. The CDR3 is made up of 15 amino acids. CDR3 loop: CASRVGGSSTDTQYF. The DNA of the CDR3 is TGTGCCAGCAGGGTCGGGGGGTCTAGCACAGATACGCAGTATTTT.

The V gene is TRBV18, the J gene TRBJ2-3; perhaps TRBD1 as D (5 bases). This CDR3 comprises 13 residues. Between the trimmed V and J ends, which lost 7 bases and 3 bases, there was a span of 11 bases. CDR1 KGHSH and CDR2 LQKENI come from the germline V gene. CDR3 in DNA: TGTGCCAGCTTAGGGGCTCTGACAGATACGCAGTATTTT. It encodes CASLGALTDTQYF.

CDR3 loop: CASRKGTGSNQPQHF. The CDR3 nucleotides are TGCGCCAGCAGAAAAGGGACAGGGAGCAATCAGCCCCAGCATTTT. This sequence joins TRBV5-1 and TRBJ1-5; 9 bases map to TRBD1. This CDR3 comprises 15 residues. V was clipped by 5 bases and J by 1 base; unmatched bases: 4. Germline values: CDR1 SGHRS, CDR2 YFSETQ.

The rearrangement joins TRBV4-1 to TRBJ1-1, with 11 bases fitting TRBD1. V shed 2 bases, J shed 6 bases, and the junction held 2 bases outside the gene matches. CDR1 is MGHRA and CDR2 is YSYEKL in the germline V gene. This CDR3 is 14 amino acids long. In nucleotides, the CDR3 is TGCGCCAGCAGCCAATCGGGACAGGGGGCTGAAGCTTTCTTT. Its translation is CASSQSGQGAEAFF.

This sequence joins TRBV19 and TRBJ1-4, with TRBD1 identical over 9 bases. V lost 8 bases to trimming and J lost 4 bases; unmatched junction nucleotides: 5. This CDR3 has 14 residues. In germline, CDR1 is LNHDA, CDR2 SQIVND (reference sequence). CDR3 bases: TGTGCCAGTTCCCGACAGGGGGATAATGAAAAACTGTTTTTT. Protein sequence: CASSRQGDNEKLFF.

The chain is built from TRBV19 and TRBJ1-2; no clear D gene. The CDR3 contains 14 residues. V dropped 3 bases and J dropped 1 base, with 9 bases sitting between them. CDR1 LNHDA and CDR2 SQIVND come from the germline V gene (reference sequence). CDR3 loop: CASSIRGLNYGYTF. The DNA for the CDR3 is TGTGCCAGTAGTATTCGAGGCCTTAACTATGGCTACACCTTC.

The chain carries TRBV19 and TRBJ2-5; no reliable D call. The length of the CDR3 is 12 residues. CDR1 is LNHDA and CDR2 is SQIVND in the germline V gene (reference sequence). Trimming removed 6 bases at V and 1 base at J, with 6 bases between. CDR3 in amino acids: CASSQVQETQYF. CDR3 nucleotides: TGTGCCAGTAGCCAGGTCCAAGAGACCCAGTACTTC.

This chain links TRBV5-5 with TRBJ1-1; no definite D call. Trimming shortened V by 0 bases and J by 1 base, and 16 bases separated the two germline ends. In germline, CDR1 is SGHKS, CDR2 YYEKEE (reference sequence). CDR3 length equals 17 residues. In nucleotides, the CDR3 is TGTGCCAGCAGCTTGGCCGGGGAGGGTGGTAGGAACACTGAAGCTTTCTTT. Protein product: CASSLAGEGGRNTEAFF.

The J gene is TRBJ1-1, the V gene TRBV18, with D unresolved. This CDR3 is built from 14 residues. Trimming took 5 bases from V and 6 from J, leaving 16 bases between them. CDR1 KGHSH and CDR2 LQKENI come from the germline V gene. DNA of the CDR3: TGTGCCAGCTCAGTAGCCGGAGGGTCGCCTGAAGCTTTCTTT. Translation gives CASSVAGGSPEAFF.

This clone was picked up one time. The J gene is TRBJ1-1, the V gene TRBV5-6, with TRBD1 as a possible D gene (6 bases). There are 16 residues in the CDR3. V gave up 4 bases and J gave up 2 bases, with 18 bases separating them. CDR1 and CDR2 (germline): SGHDT, YYEEEE. The CDR3 reads CASSEYTGQSNTEAFF. CDR3 nucleotides: TGTGCCAGCAGCGAGTATACCGGACAGTCCAACACTGAAGCTTTCTTT.

The V and J genes are TRBV29-1 and TRBJ2-7; 10 nucleotides line up with TRBD1. In germline, CDR1 is SQVTM, CDR2 ANQGSEA. The ends lost 6 bases at V and 3 bases at J; junction bases unmatched: 8. The CDR3 has 14 amino acids. This CDR3 reads CSVVPRTGGYEQYF. In DNA, the CDR3 is TGCAGCGTAGTCCCTAGGACAGGGGGCTACGAGCAGTACTTC.

The rearrangement uses TRBV4-1 and TRBJ2-7; 14 bases line up with TRBD2. The germline V gene encodes CDR1 MGHRA and CDR2 YSYEKL. The CDR3 loop spans 20 amino acids. The J segment lost 6 bases and the V segment lost 0 bases, leaving 16 bases of the junction unmatched. The CDR3 here is CASSQDYRTSGGFDVGEQYF. DNA of the CDR3: TGCGCCAGCAGCCAAGATTACCGGACTAGCGGGGGGTTCGACGTGGGCGAGCAGTACTTC.